This is a list of T cell receptor beta chains from one sample in a study of T cell responses to AZD1222 COVID-19 vaccine. Method: immunoSEQ multiplex PCR; TCRdb's copy keeps in-frame clones and lacks some. The sample shows about 160,000 clones, 92% of them seen only once. This specimen consisted of peripheral blood, obtained 28 days after the second AZD1222 dose. The receptors were gathered from an adult who received the AZD1222 COVID-19 vaccine. Each CDR3 is given with its conserved first and last residue. The D gene is left open where the match is weak. Expanded clones get a size class; other rows say once, few or many, or leave the size out.

length: 15; J: TRBJ2-3; D: TRBD2; V: TRBV4-2; size: few; DNA: TGTGCCAGCAGCCAAGATGGCGGGGGGTCAGATACGCAGTATTTT; CDR3: CASSQDGGGSDTQYF
length: 16; J: TRBJ2-3; D: TRBD2; V: TRBV5-6; size: once; DNA: TGTGCCAGCAGCCCCTTAAGCGGGGGGGCTCTAGATACGCAGTATTTT; CDR3: CASSPLSGGALDTQYF
length: 14; J: TRBJ2-3; D: TRBD2; V: TRBV5-1; size: NA; DNA: TGCGCCAGCAGCTTCCAGCGGGGATCAGATACGCAGTATTTT; CDR3: CASSFQRGSDTQYF
length: 12; J: TRBJ1-1; D: TRBD1; V: TRBV7-9; size: few; DNA: TGTGCCAGCAGCCGACAGGGCACTGAAGCTTTCTTT; CDR3: CASSRQGTEAFF
length: 13; J: TRBJ1-2; D: TRBD1; V: TRBV7-9; size: NA; DNA: TGTGCCAGCAGCCCACAGGGGGACTATGGCTACACCTTC; CDR3: CASSPQGDYGYTF
length: 16; J: TRBJ1-1; D: NA; V: TRBV4-2; size: NA; DNA: TGTGCCAGCAGCCAAGGCGGGACCGGATGGAACACTGAAGCTTTCTTT; CDR3: CASSQGGTGWNTEAFF
length: 16; J: TRBJ2-2; D: NA; V: TRBV4-1; size: few; DNA: TGCGCCAGCAGCCAAGAACCGGGGCCCCAAACCGGGGAGCTGTTTTTT; CDR3: CASSQEPGPQTGELFF
length: 13; J: TRBJ1-5; D: NA; V: TRBV30; size: NA; DNA: TGTGCCTGGAGTGGGGGCCGGGATCAGCCCCAGCATTTT; CDR3: CAWSGGRDQPQHF
length: 18; J: TRBJ1-1; D: TRBD1; V: TRBV6-1; size: NA; DNA: TGTGCCAGCAGTGGCCCGGGACAGGCAAGAATATGGACAACTGAAGCTTTCTTT; CDR3: CASSGPGQARIWTTEAFF
length: 17; J: TRBJ2-1; D: TRBD2; V: TRBV4-2; size: NA; DNA: TGTGCCAGCAGCCAAGATGAGACTAGCGGTCTGATGGATGAGCAGTTCTTC; CDR3: CASSQDETSGLMDEQFF
length: 17; J: TRBJ1-2; D: NA; V: TRBV5-1; size: NA; DNA: TGCGCCAGCAGCTTGGCGAAAAACACAGGACGGAGCTATGGCTACACCTTC; CDR3: CASSLAKNTGRSYGYTF
length: 15; J: TRBJ2-7; D: NA; V: TRBV27; size: few; DNA: TGTGCCAGCAGTTTAAGGCCGGGGCGGTCCTACGAGCAGTACTTC; CDR3: CASSLRPGRSYEQYF
length: 14; J: TRBJ1-1; D: NA; V: TRBV7-9; size: NA; DNA: TGTGCCAGCAGCACCCAACAGGGTGACACTGAAGCTTTCTTT; CDR3: CASSTQQGDTEAFF
length: 15; J: TRBJ1-2; D: NA; V: TRBV15; size: NA; DNA: TGTGCCACCAGCAGAGATCTGGGAGGGAACTATGGCTACACCTTC; CDR3: CATSRDLGGNYGYTF
length: 12; J: TRBJ2-3; D: NA; V: TRBV6-5; size: NA; DNA: TGTGCCAGCAGCTCAGGGTTCTATACGCAGTATTTT; CDR3: CASSSGFYTQYF
length: 18; J: TRBJ1-5; D: NA; V: TRBV6-2/TRBV6-3; size: NA; DNA: TGTGCCAGCAGTTACTCACTCCCCCAGAGGGAAAGGGTTCAGCCCCAGCATTTT; CDR3: CASSYSLPQRERVQPQHF
length: 16; J: TRBJ2-4; D: NA; V: TRBV19; size: NA; DNA: TGTGCCAGTAGTATGGCGGCCGTTGGGGCCAAAAACATTCAGTACTTC; CDR3: CASSMAAVGAKNIQYF
length: 11; J: TRBJ1-1; D: NA; V: TRBV7-2; size: NA; DNA: TGTGCCAGCAGCTTTGGTTTAAGGGCTTTCTTT; CDR3: CASSFGLRAFF
length: 12; J: TRBJ1-2; D: NA; V: TRBV6-4; size: NA; DNA: TGTGCCAGCAGTGACCTATTCGGTGGCTACACCTTC; CDR3: CASSDLFGGYTF
length: 12; J: TRBJ1-1; D: NA; V: TRBV5-1; size: NA; DNA: TGCGCCAGCAGCGAGGACAACACTGAAGCTTTCTTT; CDR3: CASSEDNTEAFF
length: 15; J: TRBJ2-3; D: NA; V: TRBV2; size: NA; DNA: TGTGCCAGCAGGCCGGGGGCGGGTCGCACAGATACGCAGTATTTT; CDR3: CASRPGAGRTDTQYF
length: 15; J: TRBJ1-5; D: NA; V: TRBV6-5; size: NA; DNA: TGTGCCAGCAGCCCAACCCGGGTTAGCAATCAGCCCCAGCATTTT; CDR3: CASSPTRVSNQPQHF
length: 14; J: TRBJ1-4; D: NA; V: TRBV3-1/TRBV3-2; size: NA; DNA: TGTGCCAGCAGCCAAGTGTTCATTAATGAAAAACTGTTTTTT; CDR3: CASSQVFINEKLFF
length: 15; J: TRBJ2-3; D: NA; V: TRBV5-1; size: NA; DNA: TGCGCCAGCAGCCACGGGACCCCCGACACAGATACGCAGTATTTT; CDR3: CASSHGTPDTDTQYF